The entry below describes one T cell receptor (beta chain). The target of this receptor is not known. One base away there is no much larger clone; base qualities are not given. Because repertoires were sampled repeatedly during chemoradiotherapy, clonal expansion in the tumor microenvironment could be followed. From cysteine to phenylalanine, the CDR3 is 12 amino acids long. Only the CDR3 part of the read is kept: 36 bases, read in frame from the first base. V was cut back by 4 bases and J by 6 bases, leaving a gap of 10 bases between them. CDR1 and CDR2 (MDHEN, SYDVKM) derive from the germline V gene. The entry originates in a study of chemoradiotherapy in HPV16-positive cancers (dated by TCRdb to the early 2020s). Broadly, across the study: Candidate HPV-specific T-cell clones and common TCR motifs were defined through functional T-cell assays on cells from a couple of HPV16-positive patients. Whether T-cell immunity against the HPV oncoproteins E6 and E7 changes during chemoradiotherapy and whether survival is affected by this immunity were examined in the study. The candidate HPV-specific TCRs and motifs were subsequently tracked in TCR repertoires obtained from fewer than 95 patients with HPV-related cancers. Overall results and qualifications from the work: In HPV16-positive patients, expansion of HPV-responsive T cells during chemoradiotherapy was associated with improved recurrence-free survival. Expansion of candidate HPV-specific clones and E7-related TCR motifs was observed in the tumor microenvironment during treatment, whereas no such expansion was observed for non-HPV-specific T cells. The survival association was reported for HPV16-positive patients, and the functional definition of HPV-specific T cells was derived from only two HPV16-positive patients.

The method was the immunoSEQ multiplex PCR assay. Drawn from immuneACCESS, this table holds only the in-frame rearrangements with V and J called that TCRdb kept. Clones are partly lost; checked studies trace under half to an unresolved V gene and leave the rest unexplained. The sample yields around 15,000 clones; about three quarters were counted once. Around 9.9% of the sample goes to the ten largest clones. This chain joins TRBV28 to TRBJ2-7; there is no confident call for the D gene. The biological material was taken from a patient who underwent chemoradiotherapy. This sequence originates from a human donor with HPV-associated anogenital cancer. The CDR3 region has the sequence CASSSGFIEQYF. The DNA reads TGTGCCAGCAGTTCTGGGTTTATCGAGCAGTACTTC.